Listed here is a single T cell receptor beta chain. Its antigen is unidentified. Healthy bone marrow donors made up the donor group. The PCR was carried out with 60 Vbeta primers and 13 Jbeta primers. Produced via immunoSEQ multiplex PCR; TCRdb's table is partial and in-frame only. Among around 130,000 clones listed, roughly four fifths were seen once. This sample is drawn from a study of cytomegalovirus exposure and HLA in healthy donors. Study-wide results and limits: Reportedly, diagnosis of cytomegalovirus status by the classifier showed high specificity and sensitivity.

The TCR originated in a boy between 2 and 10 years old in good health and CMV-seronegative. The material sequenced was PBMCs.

As DNA, the CDR3 is TGTGCCACCAGTTTAAGACAGGGGCACACTGAAGCTTTCTTT. Its protein is CATSLRQGHTEAFF. This sequence joins TRBV15 and TRBJ1-1, with TRBD1 identical over 8 bases. CDR1 is LNHNV, CDR2 YYDKDF, per germline (reference sequence). The CDR3 consists of 14 residues. V trimming: 6 bases; J trimming: 3 bases; junction bases outside the gene matches: 6.